Listed below are T cell receptor beta chains from one sample, sequenced in a study of cytomegalovirus exposure and HLA in healthy donors. Using immunoSEQ multiplex PCR, the repertoire was profiled, and TCRdb retains in-frame clones only, with some absent. In the table there are about 150,000 clones, 80% to 85% of which are singletons. The sample comprised PBMCs. The receptors originated from a woman aged 45-65 years in good health and CMV-seropositive. CDR3s include the opening cysteine and the closing phenylalanine or tryptophan. A D gene is named only where the DNA matches it firmly. Some rows have no size entry. The others give once, few or many, or a class for an expanded clone.

DNA	CDR3	J	D	V	size
TGTGCCAGCAGTTCCGGGGGTAGCGGGAACAATGAGCAGTTCTTC	CASSSGGSGNNEQFF	TRBJ2-1	TRBD2	TRBV28	.
TGTGCCAGCAGCTTTGGGGACAGGGTACTAACTGAAGCTTTCTTT	CASSFGDRVLTEAFF	TRBJ1-1	TRBD1	TRBV7-2	.
TGTGCCAGCAGTTTTATACAGGGGTACGGCTACACCTTC	CASSFIQGYGYTF	TRBJ1-2	TRBD1	TRBV28	.
TGTGCCAGCAGTTTAGGGACATTTAGCAATCAGCCCCAGCATTTT	CASSLGTFSNQPQHF	TRBJ1-5	.	TRBV28	few
TGCGCCAGCAGCTTAGAAGGGGCCGGCTATAATTCAGCTTTCTTT	CASSLEGAGYNSAFF	TRBJ1-1	.	TRBV5-1	.
TGTGCCAGCAGCTTAGCCAGATCCTCTGGGGCCAACGTCCTGACTTTC	CASSLARSSGANVLTF	TRBJ2-6	.	TRBV7-9	.
TGTGCCAGTAGTATTGGACAGTTGATCGGGGAGCTGTTTTTT	CASSIGQLIGELFF	TRBJ2-2	.	TRBV19	.
TGTGCCAGTAGAGCGGACAATGAGCAGTTCTTC	CASRADNEQFF	TRBJ2-1	.	TRBV19	few
TGTGCCAGCAGCTTGAGACTAGCGGGGACTTCCTACGAGCAGTACTTC	CASSLRLAGTSYEQYF	TRBJ2-7	TRBD2	TRBV7-9	.
TGTGCCAGCAGCTTAGAGCGGAACACCGGGGAGCTGTTTTTT	CASSLERNTGELFF	TRBJ2-2	.	TRBV7-8	.
TGTGCCAGCAGCGACAGGGGAACCCCCCTCCACTTT	CASSDRGTPLHF	TRBJ1-6	TRBD1	TRBV2	.